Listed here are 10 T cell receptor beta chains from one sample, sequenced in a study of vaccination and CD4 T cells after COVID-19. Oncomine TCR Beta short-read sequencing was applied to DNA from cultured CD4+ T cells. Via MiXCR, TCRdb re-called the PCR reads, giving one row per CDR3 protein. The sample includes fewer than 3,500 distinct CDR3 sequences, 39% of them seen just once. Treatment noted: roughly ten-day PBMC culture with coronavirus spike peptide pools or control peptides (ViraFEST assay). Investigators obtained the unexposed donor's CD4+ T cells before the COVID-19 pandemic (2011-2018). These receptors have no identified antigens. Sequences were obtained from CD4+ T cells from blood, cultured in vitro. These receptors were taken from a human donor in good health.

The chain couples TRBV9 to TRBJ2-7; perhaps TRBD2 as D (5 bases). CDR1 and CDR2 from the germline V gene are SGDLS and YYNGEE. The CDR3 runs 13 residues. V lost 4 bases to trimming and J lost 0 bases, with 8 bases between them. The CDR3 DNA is TGTGCCAGCAGCTCAGCGGACTCCTACGAGCAGTACTTC. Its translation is CASSSADSYEQYF. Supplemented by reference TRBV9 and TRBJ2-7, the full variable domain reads DSGVTQTPKHLITATGQRVTLRCSPRSGDLSVYWYQQSLDQGLQFLIQYYNGEERAKGNILERFSAQQFPDLHSELNLSSLELGDSALYFCASSSADSYEQYFGPGTRLTVT.

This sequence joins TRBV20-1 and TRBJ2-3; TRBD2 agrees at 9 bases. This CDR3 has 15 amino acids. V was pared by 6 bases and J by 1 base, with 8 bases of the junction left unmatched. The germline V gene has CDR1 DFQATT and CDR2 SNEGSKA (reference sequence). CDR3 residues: CSASRASGGTDTQYF. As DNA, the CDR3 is TGCAGTGCGAGTAGGGCTAGCGGGGGCACAGATACGCAGTATTTT.

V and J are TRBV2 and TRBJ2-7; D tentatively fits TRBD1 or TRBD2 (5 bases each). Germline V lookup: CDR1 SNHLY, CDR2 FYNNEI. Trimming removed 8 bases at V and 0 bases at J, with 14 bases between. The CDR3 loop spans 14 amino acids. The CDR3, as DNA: TGTGCCAGCGGTCGGGGCTCGAGCTCCTACGAGCAGTACTTC. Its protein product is CASGRGSSSYEQYF.

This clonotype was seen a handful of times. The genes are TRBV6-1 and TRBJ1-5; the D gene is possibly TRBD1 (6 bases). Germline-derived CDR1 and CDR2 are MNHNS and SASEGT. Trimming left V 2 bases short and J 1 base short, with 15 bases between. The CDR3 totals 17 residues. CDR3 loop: CASSEKGGRESNQPQHF. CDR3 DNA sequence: TGTGCCAGCAGTGAAAAAGGGGGACGAGAAAGCAATCAGCCCCAGCATTTT.

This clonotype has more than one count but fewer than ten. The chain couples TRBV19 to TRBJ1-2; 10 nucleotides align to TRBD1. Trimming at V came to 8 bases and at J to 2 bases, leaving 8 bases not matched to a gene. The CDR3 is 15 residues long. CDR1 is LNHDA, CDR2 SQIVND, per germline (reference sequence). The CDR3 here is CASARGTGANYGYTF. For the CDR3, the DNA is TGTGCCAGTGCCAGGGGGACAGGGGCCAACTATGGCTACACCTTC.

DNA of the CDR3: TGTGCCAGCAGCTTCGACCCTAACACTGAAGCTTTCTTT. Translation: CASSFDPNTEAFF. The V call is TRBV7-9, the J call TRBJ1-1, with D uncertain. The CDR3 length is 13 residues. Germline V CDR1 and CDR2: SEHNR, FQNEAQ (reference sequence). V lost 3 bases, J lost 2 bases, and 7 bases lay in between.

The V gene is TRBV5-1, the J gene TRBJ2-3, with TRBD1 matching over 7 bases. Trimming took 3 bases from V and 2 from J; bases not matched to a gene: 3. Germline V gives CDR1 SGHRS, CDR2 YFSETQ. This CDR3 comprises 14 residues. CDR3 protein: CASSSGQTTDTQYF. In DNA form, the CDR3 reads TGCGCCAGCAGCTCGGGACAGACCACAGATACGCAGTATTTT.

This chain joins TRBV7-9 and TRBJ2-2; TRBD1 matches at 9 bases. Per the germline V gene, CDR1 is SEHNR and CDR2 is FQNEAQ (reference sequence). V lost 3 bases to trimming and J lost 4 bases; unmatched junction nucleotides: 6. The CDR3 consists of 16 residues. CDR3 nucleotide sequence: TGTGCCAGCAGCTTTCGACAGGGGGTGAGCACCGGGGAGCTGTTTTTT. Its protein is CASSFRQGVSTGELFF.

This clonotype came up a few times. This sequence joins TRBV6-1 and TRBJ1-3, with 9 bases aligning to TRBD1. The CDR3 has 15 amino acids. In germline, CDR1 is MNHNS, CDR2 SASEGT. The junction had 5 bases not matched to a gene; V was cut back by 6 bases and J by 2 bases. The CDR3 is CASRRTGGTGNTIYF. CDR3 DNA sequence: TGTGCCAGCAGACGTACAGGGGGCACTGGAAACACCATATATTTT.

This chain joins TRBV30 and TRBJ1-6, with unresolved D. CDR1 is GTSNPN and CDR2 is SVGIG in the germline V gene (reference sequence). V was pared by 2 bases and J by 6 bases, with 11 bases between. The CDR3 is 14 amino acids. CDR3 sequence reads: CAWSRGSPNSPLHF. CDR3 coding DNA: TGTGCCTGGAGTAGAGGCAGCCCTAATTCACCCCTCCACTTT.